The 16 T cell receptor beta chains listed next were all sequenced from one sample in a study of technical replicates of blood from a few donors. Clones were read by immunoSEQ multiplex PCR, and TCRdb kept only the in-frame ones, dropping some. This sample has tens of thousands of clones, with about nine tenths found just once. Sequencing input: T cells isolated from PBMCs. Receptors were obtained from a human donor in good health.

The gene calls are TRBV7-3 and TRBJ2-3; 8 bases align to TRBD2. CDR1 is SGHTA and CDR2 is FQGTGA in the germline V gene. The CDR3 covers 16 residues. J was trimmed by 6 bases and V by 0 bases; bases with no gene match: 8. CDR3 loop: CASSLTSGTSLDTQYF. Written as DNA, the CDR3 is TGTGCCAGCAGCTTAACTTCCGGGACTAGTCTCGATACGCAGTATTTT.

CDR3 in DNA: TGTGCCAGCAGTGAACTAGCGGGACGGTACGAGCAGTACTTC. Its translation: CASSELAGRYEQYF. The V call is TRBV6-4, the J call TRBJ2-7; TRBD2 aligns across 10 bases. This CDR3 is built from 14 residues. Germline CDR1 and CDR2: MRHNA and SNTAGT. With V trimmed by 3 bases and J by 4 bases, 3 bases remained unmatched.

The chain links TRBV7-2 to TRBJ2-2; D is uncertain. The germline V gene encodes CDR1 SGHTA and CDR2 FQGNSA. V lost 3 bases, J lost 3 bases, and 8 bases lay in between. The CDR3 totals 14 residues. As DNA, the CDR3 is TGTGCCAGCAGCTTCCACCGGGACACCGGGGAGCTGTTTTTT. Amino acids: CASSFHRDTGELFF. The entire variable domain, with the rest obtained from reference TRBV7-2 and TRBJ2-2, is as follows: GAGVSQSPSNKVTEKGKDVELRCDPISGHTALYWYRQSLGQGLEFLIYFQGNSAPDKSGLPSDRFSAERTGGSVSTLTIQRTQQEDSAVYLCASSFHRDTGELFFGEGSRLTVL.

V usage is TRBV30 and J usage is TRBJ2-7; D not resolved. V dropped 0 bases and J dropped 4 bases, with 10 bases sitting between them. CDR3 length: 13 residues. Germline V CDR1 and CDR2: GTSNPN, SVGIG (reference sequence). The CDR3 spells CAWSVTLSYEQYF. The CDR3, as DNA: TGTGCCTGGAGTGTAACTCTCTCTTACGAGCAGTACTTC.

The chain uses TRBV6-5 and TRBJ2-2; no reliable D call. The CDR3 sequence is 13 residues long. Germline V gives CDR1 MNHEY, CDR2 SVGAGI. V lost 0 bases, J lost 8 bases, and 7 bases lay in between. CDR3 in amino acids: CASSYSTGGELFF. CDR3 in DNA: TGTGCCAGCAGTTACTCGACTGGAGGGGAGCTGTTTTTT.

The V call is TRBV9, the J call TRBJ1-1, with D perhaps TRBD1 (6 bases). Trimming stripped 0 bases from V and 4 bases from J, with 13 bases between. This CDR3 region has 15 residues. Germline CDR1 and CDR2: SGDLS and YYNGEE. CDR3 sequence (DNA): TGTGCCAGCAGCGTAGCTGGGGGCGAGGGCACTGAAGCTTTCTTT. It encodes CASSVAGGEGTEAFF.

This clone appeared once. The chain carries TRBV6-5 and TRBJ1-5; 7 bases fit TRBD1. J lost 6 bases, V lost 6 bases, and 8 bases had no gene match. Germline V gene data show CDR1 as MNHEY and CDR2 as SVGAGI. CDR3 length equals 14 residues. The CDR3 DNA reads as TGTGCCAGCAGCTCCGACAGGGTCCGTCAGCCCCAGCATTTT. Its translation is CASSSDRVRQPQHF.

The V gene is TRBV5-1, the J gene TRBJ1-1, with 7 bases identical to TRBD1. The germline gives CDR1 SGHRS, CDR2 YFSETQ. J was trimmed by 6 bases and V by 0 bases; bases with no gene match: 17. The CDR3 covers 18 residues. In DNA, the CDR3 is TGCGCCAGCAGCTTGGTCGGGGCCAAGGACAGGTGGTTCGCTGAAGCTTTCTTT. Translating gives CASSLVGAKDRWFAEAFF.

This clone was detected only once. This chain connects TRBV28 to TRBJ2-2; TRBD2 matches at 7 bases. The germline CDR1 and CDR2 sequences are MDHEN and SYDVKM. This CDR3 region has 15 residues. Germline trimming cut 8 bases from V and 1 base from J; bases unmatched to any gene: 7. The CDR3 reads CASGSGGGNTGELFF. CDR3 nucleotides: TGTGCCAGCGGGAGTGGGGGGGGGAACACCGGGGAGCTGTTTTTT.

The chain carries TRBV29-1 and TRBJ2-1, with a possible D match to TRBD1 (7 bases). CDR1 and CDR2 from the germline V gene are SQVTM and ANQGSEA. Trimming took off 1 base at V and 5 bases at J, with 15 bases between the two ends. CDR3 size: 15 residues. Here the CDR3 reads CSVEGGGGLNNEQFF. Here the CDR3 DNA reads TGCAGCGTTGAAGGCGGAGGGGGCCTGAACAATGAGCAGTTCTTC.

The rearrangement links TRBV19 to TRBJ2-2; no firm D call. This CDR3 is 16 amino acids long. The V end lost 6 bases, the J end lost 0 bases, and 14 bases lay between the germline ends. Germline loops: CDR1 LNHDA, CDR2 SQIVND (reference sequence). The DNA of the CDR3 is TGTGCCAGTAGATGGTCGTGGCAGTCGAACACCGGGGAGCTGTTTTTT. Its translation is CASRWSWQSNTGELFF.

V gene TRBV7-8 combines with J gene TRBJ2-7; 7 bases map to TRBD1. Unmatched junction bases numbered 9, after V lost 8 bases and J lost 5 bases. Per germline, CDR1 SGHVS and CDR2 FQNEAQ. CDR3 length: 13 residues. CDR3 protein: CASGTTGRDEQYF. In nucleotides, the CDR3 is TGTGCCAGCGGCACGACAGGGCGCGACGAGCAGTACTTC.

The rearrangement uses TRBV4-2 and TRBJ2-1, with 9 bases aligning to TRBD2. Germline V gives CDR1 LGHNA, CDR2 YNFKEQ. The V and J ends lost 0 bases and 9 bases, in that order; junction bases with no gene match: 9. CDR3 length equals 16 residues. The CDR3, as DNA: TGTGCCAGCAGCCAAGATAAGATAGAGCGGGAGGCTGAGCAGTTCTTC. Its translation is CASSQDKIEREAEQFF.

This chain uses TRBV20-1 with TRBJ2-7; D gene uncertain. The germline V and J ends were trimmed by 5 bases and 6 bases, with 8 bases remaining between them. The germline V gene encodes CDR1 DFQATT and CDR2 SNEGSKA (reference sequence). The CDR3 runs to 10 residues. The CDR3 DNA follows: TGCAGTGCTGGGCTATCCGAGCAGTACTTC. This sequence encodes CSAGLSEQYF.

This clone was detected once. The rearrangement uses TRBV16 and TRBJ2-7; TRBD1 aligns across 8 bases. There are 13 residues in the CDR3. The V gene end was trimmed by 8 bases and the J gene end by 6 bases; junction bases not matched to a gene: 9. Germline V CDR1 and CDR2: KGHSY, FQNENV. In DNA, the CDR3 is TGTGCCAGCCGCAGACAGGGGAGCGGCGAGCAGTACTTC. Translated, it gives CASRRQGSGEQYF.

The rearrangement uses TRBV20-1 and TRBJ1-4; TRBD1 agrees at 7 bases. Trimming took 3 bases from V and 16 from J; bases not matched to a gene: 8. CDR3 length: 11 amino acids. The V gene's germline CDR1 is DFQATT and CDR2 SNEGSKA (reference sequence). This CDR3 reads CSARGDSWGFF. The CDR3 coding sequence is TGCAGTGCTAGGGGGGACAGCTGGGGGTTTTTT.